The 29 T cell receptor beta chains presented below share a single source sample, sequenced in a study of CD8+ T cells in alopecia areata. Extraction and reverse transcription of RNA yielded cDNA as the sequencing template. TCRdb's table, derived via immunoSEQ multiplex PCR, lists solely in-frame clones and lacks some. The table records more than 95,000 clones, around 86% of them present only once. Regarding treatment: oral pan-JAK inhibitor, 5-10 mg twice daily. The material was CD8+ T cells sorted from blood, obtained at roughly week 30, from a patient treated with tofacitinib. These receptors were taken from a human donor with alopecia areata.

This CDR3 is CSVDTSYEQYF. The CDR3 DNA reads TGCAGCGTTGACACATCCTACGAGCAGTACTTC. The J gene is TRBJ2-7, the V gene TRBV29-1; D remains unclear. Per the germline V gene, CDR1 is SQVTM and CDR2 is ANQGSEA. This CDR3 has 11 amino acids. With 3 bases removed from V and 1 base from J, the gap between germline ends came to 4 bases.

The genes are TRBV4-1 and TRBJ2-7; D gene uncertain. V lost 0 bases to trimming and J lost 4 bases, with 7 bases between them. This CDR3 has 13 residues. CDR1 MGHRA and CDR2 YSYEKL come from the germline V gene. The DNA of the CDR3 is TGCGCCAGCAGCCAAGAAAGATCATACGAGCAGTACTTC. Its translation: CASSQERSYEQYF.

CDR3 residues: CASSYDDDHNEQFF. In DNA form, the CDR3 reads TGTGCCAGCAGTTACGACGACGATCACAATGAGCAGTTCTTC. The V call is TRBV6-5, the J call TRBJ2-1; D uncertain. Germline V lookup: CDR1 MNHEY, CDR2 SVGAGI. Trimming took 2 bases from V and 5 from J, leaving 10 bases between them. This CDR3 spans 14 amino acids.

The rearrangement links TRBV7-3 to TRBJ2-7; 9 nucleotides agree with TRBD2. CDR1 SGHTA and CDR2 FQGTGA come from the germline V gene. CDR3 length: 14 amino acids. V lost 4 bases to trimming and J lost 5 bases; unmatched junction nucleotides: 6. CDR3 amino acids: CASSYDSGSDEQYF. CDR3 nucleotide sequence: TGTGCCAGCAGCTACGATAGCGGGAGTGACGAGCAGTACTTC.

The chain recombines TRBV7-9 with TRBJ2-1; no firm D call. The V gene lost 5 bases and the J gene lost 3 bases, with 11 bases spanning the gap. This CDR3 has 14 residues. Germline assignment: CDR1 SEHNR and CDR2 FQNEAQ (reference sequence). In DNA, the CDR3 is TGTGCCAGCAGCCCCGAAACCTTCTACAATGAGCAGTTCTTC. Residues: CASSPETFYNEQFF.

This clone has only a few counts. The chain links TRBV21-1 to TRBJ2-1; the table's D call of TRBD1 was not tested on the DNA. TRBV21-1 is a pseudogene locus. CDR3 size: 16 residues. CDR3 in DNA: TGTGCCAGCAGCAAAGCGCAGCAGGGGGGAAGTGATGAGCAGTTCTTC. It translates to CASSKAQQGGSDEQFF.

This chain links TRBV7-6 with TRBJ2-5; TRBD2 agrees at 7 bases. CDR1 is SGHVS and CDR2 is FNYEAQ in the germline V gene. This CDR3 has 13 amino acids. J lost 3 bases, V lost 6 bases, and 4 bases had no gene match. In nucleotides, the CDR3 is TGTGCCAGCAGGGCAGGACTAGAAGAGACCCAGTACTTC. It codes for CASRAGLEETQYF.

About this clone: The sample contains more than one DNA sequence encoding this CDR3. Here the CDR3 DNA reads TGTGCCAGCGCTTCGACACGTGGGAACATTCAGTACTTC. It specifies CASASTRGNIQYF. The chain combines TRBV6-1 with TRBJ2-4; the D is unclear. This CDR3 has 13 amino acids. Germline V gene lookup returns CDR1 MNHNS and CDR2 SASEGT. Trimming shortened V by 8 bases and J by 7 bases, and 15 bases separated the two germline ends.

Only a few counts were recorded for this clone. The chain uses TRBV5-7 and TRBJ2-6; D is unclear. TRBV5-7 qualifies as an ORF whose function is uncertain. Trimming removed 0 bases at V and 2 bases at J, with 9 bases between. The CDR3 has 16 amino acids. The CDR3 sequence: CASSLAWVAGANVLTF. Here the CDR3 DNA reads TGTGCCAGCAGCTTGGCGTGGGTCGCTGGGGCCAACGTCCTGACTTTC.

This rearrangement joins TRBV6-5 to TRBJ2-3; no definite D call. The CDR3 has 11 residues. V was pared by 7 bases and J by 4 bases, with 6 bases between. In germline, CDR1 is MNHEY, CDR2 SVGAGI. CDR3 nucleotide sequence: TGTGCCAGCATTTGGGCAGATACGCAGTATTTT. As protein: CASIWADTQYF.

This chain uses TRBV30 with TRBJ2-7, with D perhaps TRBD1 or TRBD2 (5 bases each). Germline loops: CDR1 GTSNPN, CDR2 SVGIG (reference sequence). With 3 bases removed from V and 2 bases from J, the gap between germline ends came to 17 bases. The CDR3 covers 15 residues. DNA for the CDR3: TGTGCCTGGAGGGTACTGGGGCAGGGACCCTACGAGCAGTACTTC. This encodes CAWRVLGQGPYEQYF.

This clone was detected a few times. The V and J genes are TRBV29-1 and TRBJ2-7; D ambiguous. The CDR3 sequence is 11 residues long. V gave up 7 bases and J gave up 5 bases, with 12 bases separating them. Germline CDR1 SQVTM, CDR2 ANQGSEA. CDR3 sequence reads: CSGYEGHEQYF. CDR3 in DNA: TGCAGCGGTTATGAAGGCCACGAGCAGTACTTC.

V usage is TRBV5-1 and J usage is TRBJ2-1; 10 bases are shared with TRBD1. Germline V gene lookup returns CDR1 SGHRS and CDR2 YFSETQ. The CDR3 length is 16 residues. Trimming took 7 bases from V and 7 from J; bases not matched to a gene: 14. Here the CDR3 reads CASGTHDRGRGNEQFF. In nucleotides, the CDR3 is TGCGCCAGCGGTACTCATGACAGGGGGCGCGGGAATGAGCAGTTCTTC.

This clone was recorded only once. The V call is TRBV27, the J call TRBJ2-2, with D tentatively TRBD1 (6 bases). V was clipped by 10 bases and J by 2 bases, with 14 bases between them. Germline CDR1 and CDR2: MNHEY and SMNVEV (reference sequence). The CDR3 has 14 residues. The CDR3 DNA sequence: TGTGCCATCAGCGCGACAGGCAACACCGGGGAGCTGTTTTTT. Its protein product is CAISATGNTGELFF.

The chain carries TRBV29-1 and TRBJ1-1; no definite D call. V lost 5 bases and J 0 bases, leaving 13 bases between the germline ends. The CDR3 has 14 residues. From germline, CDR1 is SQVTM and CDR2 ANQGSEA. As DNA, the CDR3 is TGCAGCGTTAGGCTGTCTGGCATGAACACTGAAGCTTTCTTT. It specifies CSVRLSGMNTEAFF. Based on the CDR3 plus reference TRBV29-1 and TRBJ1-1, the full variable domain is SAVISQKPSRDICQRGTSLTIQCQVDSQVTMMFWYRQQPGQSLTLIATANQGSEATYESGFVIDKFPISRPNLTFSTLTVSNMSPEDSSIYLCSVRLSGMNTEAFFGQGTRLTVV.

This clone turned up a few times. The V gene is TRBV30, the J gene TRBJ2-1; D unresolved. CDR3 size: 12 residues. CDR1 GTSNPN and CDR2 SVGIG come from the germline V gene (reference sequence). Trimming stripped 2 bases from V and 1 base from J, with 3 bases between. The CDR3 loop is CAWSISYNEQFF. CDR3 sequence (DNA): TGTGCCTGGAGTATATCCTACAATGAGCAGTTCTTC.

The chain carries TRBV7-9 and TRBJ2-2; 7 nucleotides match TRBD2. The length of the CDR3 is 14 residues. Germline-derived CDR1 and CDR2 are SEHNR and FQNEAQ (reference sequence). V was pared by 6 bases and J by 6 bases, with 7 bases of the junction left unmatched. CDR3 loop: CASSSLTSAGELFF. The DNA of the CDR3 is TGTGCCAGCAGTTCCCTTACTAGCGCCGGGGAGCTGTTTTTT.

The rearrangement links TRBV4-1 to TRBJ2-3; D is undetermined. Per germline, CDR1 MGHRA and CDR2 YSYEKL. The CDR3 covers 15 residues. Trimming took off 1 base at V and 3 bases at J, with 11 bases between the two ends. The CDR3 loop reads CASSQGGPWTDTQYF. The CDR3 nucleotides read TGCGCCAGCAGCCAAGGAGGTCCCTGGACAGATACGCAGTATTTT.

This chain connects TRBV19 to TRBJ2-7; D is perhaps TRBD2 (5 bases). V gave up 4 bases and J gave up 0 bases, with 13 bases separating them. This CDR3 is 15 amino acids long. Germline loops: CDR1 LNHDA, CDR2 SQIVND (reference sequence). The CDR3 protein is CASSNSVGSSYEQYF. In nucleotides, the CDR3 is TGTGCCAGTAGTAATTCTGTGGGGAGCTCCTACGAGCAGTACTTC. Full variable domain (outside the CDR3, taken from reference TRBV19 and TRBJ2-7): DGGITQSPKYLFRKEGQNVTLSCEQNLNHDAMYWYRQDPGQGLRLIYYSQIVNDFQKGDIAEGYSVSREKKESFPLTVTSAQKNPTAFYLCASSNSVGSSYEQYFGPGTRLTVT.

V and J are TRBV11-2 and TRBJ2-7; 8 bases align to TRBD2. CDR1 and CDR2 (germline): SGHAT, FQNNGV. V lost 0 bases, J lost 2 bases, and 9 bases stayed unmatched. The CDR3 sequence is 17 residues long. The CDR3: CASSLDVYGRGTYEQYF. CDR3 DNA sequence: TGTGCCAGCAGCTTAGATGTGTACGGGAGGGGAACCTACGAGCAGTACTTC.

The rearrangement joins TRBV2 to TRBJ1-1; D remains unclear. Germline lookup yields CDR1 SNHLY and CDR2 FYNNEI. CDR3 length equals 12 residues. The germline V and J ends were trimmed by 4 bases and 5 bases, with 8 bases remaining between them. The CDR3 reads CASSVGRTEAFF. CDR3 coding DNA: TGTGCCAGCAGTGTGGGGAGGACTGAAGCTTTCTTT. The complete variable domain, with remaining parts taken from reference TRBV2 and TRBJ1-1, reads EPEVTQTPSHQVTQMGQEVILRCVPISNHLYFYWYRQILGQKVEFLVSFYNNEISEKSEIFDDQFSVERPDGSNFTLKIRSTKLEDSAMYFCASSVGRTEAFFGQGTRLTVV.

This chain links TRBV29-1 with TRBJ2-2, with TRBD2 identical over 13 bases. J gave up 2 bases and V 4 bases, and 4 bases lay outside the gene matches. Germline CDR1 is SQVTM and CDR2 is ANQGSEA. The CDR3 contains 16 residues. CDR3 loop: CSVVLAGGRNTGELFF. In DNA, the CDR3 is TGCAGCGTTGTACTAGCGGGGGGGCGTAACACCGGGGAGCTGTTTTTT.

The J gene is TRBJ2-7, the V gene TRBV29-1; tentative D call: TRBD1 (5 bases). V lost 2 bases and J lost 9, with 20 bases in between. Germline V CDR1 and CDR2: SQVTM, ANQGSEA. The CDR3 totals 14 residues. The CDR3, as DNA: TGCAGCGTTGAACCAAGTGGGGTAGGGGCCGTGCAGTACTTC. Its translation is CSVEPSGVGAVQYF.

The chain couples TRBV7-2 to TRBJ2-7, with a weak D call TRBD1 (5 bases). The CDR3 runs 14 residues. The V and J ends lost 5 bases and 5 bases respectively, with 16 bases between them. Germline V gives CDR1 SGHTA, CDR2 FQGNSA. The CDR3 DNA follows: TGTGCCAGCAGCGACGACAGCGTGAACAACGAGCAGTACTTC. Translation gives CASSDDSVNNEQYF.

This chain links TRBV7-9 with TRBJ1-2, with D possibly TRBD1 on 6 matching bases. CDR3 size: 15 residues. Trimming took off 2 bases at V and 6 bases at J, with 16 bases between the two ends. Germline V CDR1 and CDR2: SEHNR, FQNEAQ (reference sequence). The CDR3 loop is CASSLLTWTEHGYTF. The CDR3 nucleotides read TGTGCCAGCAGCTTATTAACATGGACAGAGCATGGCTACACCTTC.

V usage is TRBV7-9 and J usage is TRBJ1-2; D is perhaps TRBD1 (6 bases). This CDR3 has 15 amino acids. CDR1 and CDR2 from the germline V gene are SEHNR and FQNEAQ (reference sequence). Trimming pared 5 bases from V and 4 bases from J, leaving 17 bases between. CDR3 in amino acids: CASSHPQGLGYGYTF. As DNA, the CDR3 is TGTGCCAGCAGCCACCCCCAGGGGCTGGGCTATGGCTACACCTTC.

J is TRBJ2-1 and V is TRBV4-1; TRBD2 agrees at 14 bases. The CDR3 extends over 16 amino acids. From germline, CDR1 is MGHRA and CDR2 YSYEKL. The V segment lost 0 bases and the J segment 11 bases; nucleotides outside the gene matches: 6. The CDR3 DNA is TGCGCCAGCAGCCAAGAACCGGGACTAGCGGGAGAAAAGCAGTTCTTC. As protein: CASSQEPGLAGEKQFF.

This clone has a single count. This chain joins TRBV7-3 and TRBJ2-1, with D perhaps assigned TRBD1 or TRBD2 (6 bases each). This CDR3 has 16 residues. Germline V gene sequence: CDR1 SGHTA, CDR2 FQGTGA. Trimming removed 0 bases from V and 6 bases from J, with 15 bases in between. Written as DNA, the CDR3 is TGTGCCAGCAGCTTAACAAGCAGGGGAGGCTTCAATGAGCAGTTCTTC. The encoded protein is CASSLTSRGGFNEQFF.

The CDR3 nucleotides read TGTGCCAGCAGATCTGGTCGAGGGGGGGTCGAGCAGTACTTC. Translating it yields CASRSGRGGVEQYF. The genes are TRBV6-6 and TRBJ2-7; a possible D gene is TRBD2 (7 bases). Germline V CDR1 and CDR2: MNHNY, SVGAGI (reference sequence). Trimming removed 6 bases at V and 6 bases at J, with 18 bases between. The CDR3 has 14 residues.